This T cell receptor (beta chain) stems from a study of patients and donors after allogeneic stem cell transplantation. This CDR3 has 16 amino acids. The V gene end was trimmed by 4 bases and the J gene end by 2 bases; junction bases not matched to a gene: 9. CDR1 and CDR2 from the germline V gene are SGHVS and FQNEAQ. TCRdb passed the RT-PCR reads through MiXCR, listing each CDR3 protein once. The sample yields hundreds of thousands of distinct CDR3 sequences, 14% seen once. The source is a human donor who was either an allogeneic HSCT recipient or a stem cell or donor lymphocyte infusion donor (not recorded which). It is not recorded whose cells these are; they may come from a transplant donor. Material: blood, either unsorted or a sorted T cell fraction (not recorded which). This chain joins TRBV7-8 and TRBJ2-5, with 8 bases matching TRBD2. The CDR3 DNA sequence: TGTGCCAGCAGCTCGCTCCTGCGGGGGGAACAAGAGACCCAGTACTTC. This encodes CASSSLLRGEQETQYF.